Following are 7 T cell receptor beta chains from one sample sequenced in a study of cytomegalovirus exposure and HLA in healthy donors. PCR used 60 Vbeta primers and 13 Jbeta primers. Produced via immunoSEQ multiplex PCR; TCRdb's table is partial and in-frame only. The data contain roughly 100,000 clones, about four fifths of them singletons. Sequencing used PBMCs. These receptors were taken from a woman in her 40s in good health and CMV-seronegative.

This clone occurred once. This sequence joins TRBV6-1 and TRBJ2-5, with D possibly TRBD1 on 6 matching bases. The length of the CDR3 is 15 residues. Trimming stripped 5 bases from V and 4 bases from J, with 17 bases between. The germline CDR1 and CDR2 sequences are MNHNS and SASEGT. For the CDR3, the DNA is TGTGCCAGCAGTTTGGGCAATACAGGGACAGAGACCCAGTACTTC. This encodes CASSLGNTGTETQYF.

This clone was counted between two and nine times. The genes are TRBV28 and TRBJ1-6, with 10 bases lining up with TRBD1. V shed 4 bases, J shed 8 bases, and the junction held 17 bases outside the gene matches. CDR3 size: 19 residues. From germline, CDR1 is MDHEN and CDR2 SYDVKM. CDR3 in DNA: TGTGCCAGCAGTTCTCCGGGACAGGGGTTTTTCATCCGGGATTCACCCCTCCACTTT. Protein: CASSSPGQGFFIRDSPLHF.

The chain carries TRBV9 and TRBJ1-1; 12 nucleotides line up with TRBD1. V was clipped by 2 bases and J by 0 bases; unmatched bases: 2. Germline V gene sequence: CDR1 SGDLS, CDR2 YYNGEE. CDR3 length: 16 amino acids. The CDR3 reads CASSVGTGGLNTEAFF. The CDR3 DNA reads as TGTGCCAGCAGCGTGGGGACAGGGGGCCTGAACACTGAAGCTTTCTTT.

V usage is TRBV23-1 and J usage is TRBJ1-2, with D perhaps TRBD1 (6 bases). TRBV23-1 is assigned to the ORF class and has an uncertain function. The V and J ends lost 3 bases and 3 bases respectively, with 26 bases between them. This CDR3 is built from 19 residues. The CDR3 nucleotides read TGCGCCAGCAGTCATCCAACCCCACCCCGACAGGAGGTCTACTATGGCTACACCTTC. Its protein is CASSHPTPPRQEVYYGYTF.

This sequence joins TRBV10-3 and TRBJ2-7, with a weak D call TRBD1 (5 bases). V was shortened by 9 bases and J by 1 base, with 10 bases between the two germline ends. CDR1 and CDR2 from the germline V gene are ENHRY and SYGVKD. This CDR3 region has 12 residues. The CDR3, as DNA: TGTGCCATAGGGGCCCATTCCTACGAGCAGTACTTC. As protein: CAIGAHSYEQYF.

The CDR3 sequence is CASSLKPGAYEQYF. CDR3 sequence (DNA): TGTGCCAGCAGCTTGAAACCGGGGGCCTACGAGCAGTACTTC. The chain couples TRBV11-2 to TRBJ2-7, with D tentatively TRBD2 (6 bases). Trimming pared 3 bases from V and 2 bases from J, leaving 11 bases between. The CDR3 loop spans 14 amino acids. Germline lookup yields CDR1 SGHAT and CDR2 FQNNGV.

This sequence joins TRBV5-4 and TRBJ2-5; 10 bases map to TRBD2. Germline loops: CDR1 SGHNT, CDR2 YYREEE (reference sequence). The CDR3 runs 15 residues. V gave up 4 bases and J gave up 5 bases; unmatched junction bases: 8. For the CDR3, the DNA is TGTGCCAGCAGCCCACAGCGGGGGGGCCGGGAGACCCAGTACTTC. Its protein product is CASSPQRGGRETQYF.